The source of this T cell receptor beta chain is a study of T cells in tuberculosis. General study results and limits: Smaller alpha distances in active tuberculosis partly reflected shorter CDR3-alpha lengths.

With 2 bases clipped from V and 2 bases from J, the junction kept 2 bases outside the gene matches. This CDR3 comprises 14 residues. CDR1 is PRHDT and CDR2 is FYEKMQ in the germline V gene (reference sequence). About this clone itself: Its target is not known.

TCRdb's copy holds only in-frame clones and misses some; the assay was immunoSEQ multiplex PCR. The table has tens of thousands of clones, 85% to 95% seen once. Time point reported: new active TB diagnosis, blood taken before or within 7 days of starting treatment. The sequences come from PBMCs, collected at tuberculosis diagnosis. This clonotype was sampled from an adult with tuberculosis. The V call is TRBV13, the J call TRBJ2-7; 8 bases fit TRBD2. The CDR3 coding sequence is TGTGCCAGCAGCTTATACGGGGGGGCCTACGAGCAGTACTTC. Its translation: CASSLYGGAYEQYF.